This T cell receptor (beta chain) was observed in a study of T cells after yellow fever vaccination. Study in general: Fractions of low cell number were prepared using SMART-Seq v4 Ultra Low Input.

Study results and limitations: Boosting was followed by the reappearance of most primary-vaccination clones (approximately 95% CD4, about 89% CD8).

The authors made TCR cDNA by 5'RACE template switching, adding a universal primer site and UMIs. Each CDR3 protein gets one entry after TCRdb re-called the 5' RACE reads with MiXCR. The sample includes fewer than 400,000 distinct CDR3 sequences, about 10% of them seen just once. This clonotype was seen only a few times. Antigen: not known. CDR3 length: 16 amino acids. The rearrangement links TRBV21-1 to TRBJ2-5; TRBD2 is the table's D call and was not checked against the DNA. TRBV21-1 counts as a pseudogene. The source is a man younger than 35 who received the YFV17D yellow fever vaccine. Sequencing used CD4+ T cells sorted from PBMCs, obtained 45 days after the yellow fever booster vaccination. CDR3 in amino acids: CAGIGRGRQSRETQYF. CDR3 sequence (DNA): TGTGCTGGTATCGGGCGGGGACGGCAAAGTAGGGAGACCCAGTACTTC.